Below, 10 T cell receptor beta chains from the same sample are listed, as sequenced in a study of blood T cell repertoires in COVID-19. Measured with immunoSEQ multiplex PCR; TCRdb has only the in-frame clones, and not every one. The data show some 300,000 clones, 85% to 90% seen once. Sequenced input: PBMCs or T cells enriched from blood (not recorded which). These receptor sequences come from a young man who had recovered from COVID-19.

The chain has TRBV5-1 and TRBJ1-3; TRBD1 agrees at 9 bases. The V gene's germline CDR1 is SGHRS and CDR2 YFSETQ. V shed 4 bases and J 4 bases; nucleotides not matched to a gene: 6. This CDR3 contains 15 residues. The CDR3: CASSQQGAEGNTIYF. CDR3 nucleotides: TGCGCCAGCAGCCAACAGGGGGCGGAGGGAAACACCATATATTTT.

This chain links TRBV2 with TRBJ2-4, with a tentative D call TRBD1 (6 bases). The germline gives CDR1 SNHLY, CDR2 FYNNEI. Trimming pared 3 bases from V and 6 bases from J, leaving 9 bases between. This CDR3 is 13 amino acids long. The CDR3 is CASSERGSNIQYF. The CDR3 DNA reads as TGTGCCAGCAGTGAGAGGGGGTCAAACATTCAGTACTTC.

The chain links TRBV10-3 to TRBJ2-5; TRBD1 agrees at 10 bases. Germline V lookup: CDR1 ENHRY, CDR2 SYGVKD. Trimming cost V 10 bases and J 2 bases; bases outside gene matches: 10. CDR3 length: 15 residues. CDR3 loop: CASQGGQGQQETQYF. In DNA form, the CDR3 reads TGTGCCAGCCAAGGGGGACAGGGGCAACAAGAGACCCAGTACTTC.

The gene calls are TRBV24-1 and TRBJ1-2; D is perhaps TRBD1 (5 bases). Germline lookup yields CDR1 KGHDR and CDR2 SFDVKD. Trimming removed 7 bases from V and 2 bases from J, with 13 bases in between. The CDR3 is 14 amino acids. CDR3 bases: TGTGCCACCAGCCAGGGAGGAGTGAACTATGGCTACACCTTC. This encodes CATSQGGVNYGYTF.

This chain uses TRBV6-6 with TRBJ1-6; weak D call: TRBD1 (5 bases). Germline assignment: CDR1 MNHNY and CDR2 SVGAGI (reference sequence). Trimming shortened V by 6 bases and J by 7 bases, and 13 bases separated the two germline ends. This CDR3 has 14 residues. CDR3 sequence (DNA): TGTGCCAGCAGCCGGGACCGGGAGAATTCACCCCTCCACTTT. Protein product: CASSRDRENSPLHF.

V usage is TRBV30 and J usage is TRBJ1-2; D might be TRBD1 (6 bases). This CDR3 region has 13 residues. Trimming shortened V by 1 base and J by 6 bases, and 12 bases separated the two germline ends. Germline values: CDR1 GTSNPN, CDR2 SVGIG (reference sequence). The chain's CDR3 is CAWSENRVDGYTF. The DNA for the CDR3 is TGTGCCTGGAGTGAAAACAGGGTGGATGGCTACACCTTC.

The CDR3 bases are TGTGCCAGCGCGGGTATAGCCTACGAGCAGTACTTC. Translation: CASAGIAYEQYF. V and J are TRBV2 and TRBJ2-7; a possible D gene is TRBD2 (5 bases). In germline, CDR1 is SNHLY, CDR2 FYNNEI. Deletions cut 8 bases from V and 2 bases from J, with 10 bases between. This CDR3 has 12 amino acids. Based on the CDR3 plus reference TRBV2 and TRBJ2-7, the full variable domain is EPEVTQTPSHQVTQMGQEVILRCVPISNHLYFYWYRQILGQKVEFLVSFYNNEISEKSEIFDDQFSVERPDGSNFTLKIRSTKLEDSAMYFCASAGIAYEQYFGPGTRLTVT.

This clone was seen a handful of times. V is TRBV21-1 and J is TRBJ2-2; the D call in the table, TRBD2, was not verified against the DNA. TRBV21-1 corresponds to a pseudogene. This CDR3 is built from 13 residues. The DNA for the CDR3 is TGTGCCAGCAGCAAGTTGAGGACCGGGGAGCTGTTTTTT. Its protein is CASSKLRTGELFF.

The CDR3 coding sequence is TGTGCCAGCAGTACGCGACTAGCGGGCGAGCAGTACTTC. Amino acids: CASSTRLAGEQYF. This rearrangement joins TRBV6-1 to TRBJ2-7, with 10 bases fitting TRBD2. Trimming removed 5 bases from V and 6 bases from J; junction bases left unmatched: 4. The length of the CDR3 is 13 residues. CDR1 and CDR2 (germline): MNHNS, SASEGT.

V gene TRBV19 combines with J gene TRBJ1-4, with no clear D. V dropped 4 bases and J dropped 6 bases, with 15 bases sitting between them. The CDR3 is made up of 15 amino acids. Looked up from germline, CDR1 is LNHDA and CDR2 is SQIVND (reference sequence). The CDR3 bases are TGTGCCAGTAGTAACCCGCCACTGGGCCATGAAAAACTGTTTTTT. It is translated as CASSNPPLGHEKLFF.